The clone carrying this T cell receptor (beta chain) was observed a handful of times. The data were taken from a study of blood T cell repertoires in COVID-19. Whole-study context: Samples taken during acute and convalescent COVID-19 were collected in the United States, Italy and Spain. T cells, B-cell-depleted T cells, or PBMCs supplied cDNA or gDNA.

Per the study methods: Amplification from reference gene primers served as the basis for estimated nucleated cell counts. Repertoires were generated with immunoSEQ multiplex PCR, while TCRdb's copy carries only in-frame clones and drops some. Clone size and the V and J calls come from that table; the DNA yielded D and trimming. The sample holds 140,000 to 150,000 clones, about 84% seen once. The TCR originated in a man in his 60s with active or convalescent COVID-19. Sequenced sample: peripheral blood.

CDR3 nucleotide sequence: TGTGCCAGCAGCTCCAGGGGATTTCGGGGCACAGATACGCAGTATTTT. Encoded protein: CASSSRGFRGTDTQYF. The chain carries TRBV7-3 and TRBJ2-3, with D possibly matching TRBD1 (6 bases). The CDR3 contains 16 residues. Between the trimmed V and J ends, which lost 4 bases and 1 base, there was a span of 15 bases. Germline assignment: CDR1 SGHTA and CDR2 FQGTGA.